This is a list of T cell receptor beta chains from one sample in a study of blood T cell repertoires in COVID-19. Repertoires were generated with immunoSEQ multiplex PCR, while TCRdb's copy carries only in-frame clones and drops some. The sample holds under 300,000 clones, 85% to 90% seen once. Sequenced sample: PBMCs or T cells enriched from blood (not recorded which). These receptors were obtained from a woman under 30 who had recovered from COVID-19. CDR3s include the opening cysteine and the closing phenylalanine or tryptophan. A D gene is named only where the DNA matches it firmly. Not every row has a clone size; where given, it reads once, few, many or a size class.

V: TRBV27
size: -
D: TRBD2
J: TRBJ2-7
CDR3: CASKAGGSSYEQYF
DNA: TGTGCCAGCAAGGCGGGGGGGAGCTCCTACGAGCAGTACTTC

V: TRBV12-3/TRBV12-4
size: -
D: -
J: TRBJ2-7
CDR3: CASSWRGSYEQYF
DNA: TGTGCCAGCAGTTGGCGGGGATCCTACGAGCAGTACTTC

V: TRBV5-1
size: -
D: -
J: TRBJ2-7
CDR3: CASSPPGWAYEQYF
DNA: TGCGCCAGCAGCCCCCCGGGATGGGCCTACGAGCAGTACTTC

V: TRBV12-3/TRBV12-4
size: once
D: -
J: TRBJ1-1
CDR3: CASRGGTEAFF
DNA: TGTGCCAGCAGGGGGGGCACTGAAGCTTTCTTT

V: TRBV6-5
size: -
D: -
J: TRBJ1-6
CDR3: CASSWTSNSPLHF
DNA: TGTGCCAGCAGTTGGACAAGTAATTCACCCCTCCACTTT

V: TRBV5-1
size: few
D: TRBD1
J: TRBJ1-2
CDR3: CASSLAGTGGFGYTF
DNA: TGCGCCAGCAGCTTGGCAGGGACAGGGGGCTTCGGCTACACCTTC

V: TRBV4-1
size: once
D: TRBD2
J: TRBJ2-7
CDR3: CASSQDGLAFSSSYEQYF
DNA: TGCGCCAGCAGCCAAGACGGACTAGCATTTTCGAGCTCCTACGAGCAGTACTTC

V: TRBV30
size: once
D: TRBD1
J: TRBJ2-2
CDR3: CAWGTGVGTGELFF
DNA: TGTGCCTGGGGGACAGGGGTCGGAACCGGGGAGCTGTTTTTT

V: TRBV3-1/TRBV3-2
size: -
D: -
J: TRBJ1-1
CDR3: CASSDTGRSAEAFF
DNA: TGTGCCAGCAGCGATACAGGGCGATCGGCTGAAGCTTTCTTT

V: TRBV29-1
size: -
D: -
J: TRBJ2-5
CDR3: CSVEGQGSTETQYF
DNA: TGCAGCGTTGAAGGGCAGGGTTCGACAGAGACCCAGTACTTC

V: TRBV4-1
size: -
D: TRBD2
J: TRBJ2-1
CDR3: CASSQRLAGGPYNEQFF
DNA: TGCGCCAGCAGCCAACGACTAGCGGGGGGCCCCTACAATGAGCAGTTCTTC

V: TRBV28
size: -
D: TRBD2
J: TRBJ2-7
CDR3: CASSSGGLYEQYF
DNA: TGTGCCAGCAGTTCGGGGGGACTCTACGAGCAGTACTTC

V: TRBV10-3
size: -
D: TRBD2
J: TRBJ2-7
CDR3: CAIHGLAGANEQYF
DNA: TGTGCCATCCACGGACTAGCGGGGGCCAACGAGCAGTACTTC

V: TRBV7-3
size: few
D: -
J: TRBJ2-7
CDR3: CASSPGFGGAVQQYF
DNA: TGTGCCAGCAGCCCGGGATTTGGGGGGGCCGTCCAGCAGTACTTC

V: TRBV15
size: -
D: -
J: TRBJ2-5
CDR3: CATSTRHGETQYF
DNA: TGTGCCACCAGCACCAGACACGGAGAGACCCAGTACTTC

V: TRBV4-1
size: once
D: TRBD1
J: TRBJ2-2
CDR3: CASSLDGQGALTGELFF
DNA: TGCGCCAGCAGCCTTGATGGACAGGGGGCGCTTACCGGGGAGCTGTTTTTT

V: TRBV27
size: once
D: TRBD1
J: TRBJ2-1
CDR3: CASSLMPWDRNYNEQFF
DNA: TGTGCCAGCAGTTTAATGCCCTGGGACAGAAACTACAATGAGCAGTTCTTC

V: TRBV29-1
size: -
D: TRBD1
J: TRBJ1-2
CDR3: CSVGSQGATRSTF
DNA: TGCAGCGTTGGAAGTCAGGGGGCGACCCGGTCCACCTTC

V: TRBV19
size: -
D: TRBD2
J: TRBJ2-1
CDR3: CASSSGPGTSGGATHEQFF
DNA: TGTGCCAGTAGTAGCGGTCCCGGGACTAGCGGGGGGGCCACCCATGAGCAGTTCTTC

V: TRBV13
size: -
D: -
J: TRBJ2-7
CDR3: CASSFLERYEQYF
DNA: TGTGCCAGCAGCTTCCTAGAGCGCTACGAGCAGTACTTC

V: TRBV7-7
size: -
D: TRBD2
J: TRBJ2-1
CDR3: CASSLTLAGSFYNEQFF
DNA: TGTGCTAGCAGCTTAACCTTAGCGGGGTCGTTCTACAATGAGCAGTTCTTC

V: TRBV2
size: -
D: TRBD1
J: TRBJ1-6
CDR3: CATQLVRQGLYNSPLHF
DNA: TGTGCCACCCAGCTCGTAAGACAGGGACTTTATAATTCACCCCTCCACTTT

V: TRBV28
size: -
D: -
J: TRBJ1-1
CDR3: CASSPYRDLMNTEAFF
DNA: TGTGCCAGCAGTCCTTACAGGGACCTCATGAACACTGAAGCTTTCTTT

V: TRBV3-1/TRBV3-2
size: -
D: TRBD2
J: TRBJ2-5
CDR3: CASSQGSGGTQYF
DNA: TGTGCCAGCAGCCAAGGTAGCGGGGGTACCCAGTACTTC

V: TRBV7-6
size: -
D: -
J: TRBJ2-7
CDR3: CASSATGRAYEQYF
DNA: TGTGCCAGCAGCGCTACAGGGAGAGCCTACGAGCAGTACTTC

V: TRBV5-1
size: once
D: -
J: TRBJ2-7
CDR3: CASSYTGGEDEQYF
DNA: TGCGCCAGCAGCTACACAGGAGGGGAAGACGAGCAGTACTTC

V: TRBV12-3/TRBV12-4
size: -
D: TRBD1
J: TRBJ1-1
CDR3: CAGGGGTEAFF
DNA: TGCGCCGGAGGGGGCGGAACTGAAGCTTTCTTT

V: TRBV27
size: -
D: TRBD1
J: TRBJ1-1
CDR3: CASSHDRGGVTEAFF
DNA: TGTGCCAGCAGTCACGACAGGGGTGGGGTCACTGAAGCTTTCTTT

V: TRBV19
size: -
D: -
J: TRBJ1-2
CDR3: CASSIVGSGRSNYGYTF
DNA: TGTGCCAGTAGTATAGTGGGGAGCGGCAGGTCTAACTATGGCTACACCTTC

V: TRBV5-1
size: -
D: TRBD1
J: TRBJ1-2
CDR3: CASSLGGGEGYTF
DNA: TGCGCCAGCAGCTTGGGAGGGGGCGAGGGCTACACCTTC

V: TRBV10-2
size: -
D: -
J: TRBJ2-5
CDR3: CASGSSPRETQYF
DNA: TGCGCCAGCGGCTCTAGCCCCCGAGAGACCCAGTACTTC

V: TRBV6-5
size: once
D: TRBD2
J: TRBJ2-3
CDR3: CASSYGPGGRDTQYF
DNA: TGTGCCAGCAGTTACGGTCCGGGGGGGAGAGATACGCAGTATTTT

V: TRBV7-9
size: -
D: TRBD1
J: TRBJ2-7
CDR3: CASSFGTGKYEQYF
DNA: TGTGCCAGCAGCTTCGGGACAGGGAAGTACGAGCAGTACTTC

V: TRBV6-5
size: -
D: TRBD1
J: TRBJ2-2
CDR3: CASREGQQLVLFF
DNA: TGTGCCAGCAGAGAGGGACAGCAGTTGGTGCTGTTTTTT

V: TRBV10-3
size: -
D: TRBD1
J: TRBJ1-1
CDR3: CAISERQGATEAFF
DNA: TGTGCCATCAGTGAGCGACAGGGGGCCACTGAAGCTTTCTTT

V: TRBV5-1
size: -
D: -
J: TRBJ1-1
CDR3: CASSLRQGPTEAFF
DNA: TGCGCCAGCAGCTTGCGGCAGGGGCCAACTGAAGCTTTCTTT

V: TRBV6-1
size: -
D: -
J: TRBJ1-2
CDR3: CASSDGDTSYTF
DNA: TGTGCCAGCAGTGACGGGGACACTTCCTACACCTTC

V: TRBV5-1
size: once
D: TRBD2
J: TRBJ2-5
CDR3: CASSPGSFLAGGTETQYF
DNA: TGCGCCAGCAGCCCGGGGTCCTTCCTAGCGGGGGGTACGGAGACCCAGTACTTC

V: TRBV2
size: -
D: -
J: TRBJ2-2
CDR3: CASSPTGGGTGELFF
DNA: TGTGCCAGCAGTCCTACCGGGGGTGGCACCGGGGAGCTGTTTTTT

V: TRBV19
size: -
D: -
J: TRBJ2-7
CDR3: CASLRGEQYF
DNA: TGTGCCAGCCTAAGGGGCGAGCAGTACTTC

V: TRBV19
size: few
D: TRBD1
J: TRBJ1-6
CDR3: CASSATGGPLHF
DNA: TGTGCCAGTAGTGCGACAGGGGGACCCCTCCACTTT

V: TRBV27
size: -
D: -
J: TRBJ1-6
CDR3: CASSLSRQYNSPLHF
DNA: TGTGCCAGCAGTTTATCGAGGCAGTATAATTCACCCCTCCACTTT

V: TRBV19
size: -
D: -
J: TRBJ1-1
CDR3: CASNMRGQRNTEAFF
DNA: TGTGCCAGTAATATGCGTGGGCAAAGAAACACTGAAGCTTTCTTT

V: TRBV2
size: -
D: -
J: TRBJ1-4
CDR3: CASSEALQVIEKLFF
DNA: TGTGCCAGCAGTGAAGCGCTTCAGGTGATAGAAAAACTGTTTTTT

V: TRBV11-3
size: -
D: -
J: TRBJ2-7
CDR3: CASSLAPTYEQYF
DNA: TGTGCCAGCAGCTTAGCCCCCACCTACGAGCAGTACTTC

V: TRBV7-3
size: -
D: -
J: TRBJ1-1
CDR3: CASSLTGGLEAFF
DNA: TGTGCCAGCAGCTTAACAGGGGGATTAGAAGCTTTCTTT

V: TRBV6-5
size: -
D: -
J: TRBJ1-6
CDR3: CACRGSSYNSPLHF
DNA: TGTGCCTGTCGTGGCAGCTCCTATAATTCACCCCTCCACTTT

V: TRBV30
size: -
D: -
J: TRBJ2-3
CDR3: CAWSEGVTDTQYF
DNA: TGTGCCTGGTCCGAAGGGGTCACAGATACGCAGTATTTT

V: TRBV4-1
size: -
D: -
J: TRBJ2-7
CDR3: CASSQEGGTPSYEQYF
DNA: TGCGCCAGCAGCCAAGAGGGAGGGACACCCTCCTACGAGCAGTACTTC

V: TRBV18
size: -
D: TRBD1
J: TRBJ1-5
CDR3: CASSPSRGTGGNQPQHF
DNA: TGTGCCAGCTCACCATCAAGGGGGACAGGGGGCAACCAGCCCCAGCATTTT

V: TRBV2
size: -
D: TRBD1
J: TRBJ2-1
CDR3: CTQGQNNNEQFF
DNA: TGTACCCAGGGACAGAATAACAATGAGCAGTTCTTC

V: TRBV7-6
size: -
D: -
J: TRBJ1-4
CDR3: CASSVGAGPEKLFF
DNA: TGTGCCAGCAGCGTAGGTGCAGGGCCTGAAAAACTGTTTTTT

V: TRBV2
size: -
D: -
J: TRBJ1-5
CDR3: CASSGDGRYSNQPQHF
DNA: TGTGCCAGCAGCGGAGACGGCCGATATAGCAATCAGCCCCAGCATTTT

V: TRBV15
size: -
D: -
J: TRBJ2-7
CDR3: CATSRGMSRSYEQYF
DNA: TGTGCCACCAGCAGAGGAATGAGCCGTTCCTACGAGCAGTACTTC

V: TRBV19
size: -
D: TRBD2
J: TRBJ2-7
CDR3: CASSFRTSSYEQYF
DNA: TGTGCCAGTAGTTTTAGGACTAGCTCCTACGAGCAGTACTTC

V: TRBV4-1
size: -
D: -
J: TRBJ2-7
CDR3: CASSQDSRYYEQYF
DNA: TGCGCCAGCAGCCAAGATTCCCGGTACTACGAGCAGTACTTC

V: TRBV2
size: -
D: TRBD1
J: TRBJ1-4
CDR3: CASNRDRGRRNEKLFF
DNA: TGTGCCAGCAATCGGGACAGGGGGCGACGGAATGAAAAACTGTTTTTT